This T cell receptor beta chain was observed in a study of beta chain features in type 1 diabetes. Concerning this clone: The antigen is not known.

Since all of the isolated RNA was reverse transcribed, expressed TCRB transcripts were what got sequenced. Some clones are missing from TCRdb's copy, which holds only in-frame ones; the method was immunoSEQ multiplex PCR. The table has hundreds of thousands of clones, approximately 10% seen once; the top ten hold over 0.015%. Study results and caveats: Diminished insertions and augmented deletions at VDJ junctions characterized type 1 diabetes patients. The study found that naive, central memory and Treg TCRB repertoires appeared more similar in patients than in healthy donors.

By way of CD45RO/CCR7/CD25/CD127/CD95/CD27, the CD4+ regulatory, stem cell-like memory, central memory and naive cells were sorted. Every sorted population was more than 95% pure. CDR1 and CDR2 (germline): SGHDT, YYEEEE. The CDR3 is 14 residues long. Trimming removed 5 bases from V and 4 bases from J; junction bases left unmatched: 3. The TCR originated in a woman in her 30s in good health. This chain uses TRBV5-6 with TRBJ2-1; 10 positions agree with TRBD1. Sequencing was performed on naive CD4+ T cells from blood. CDR3 residues: CASSPGQGYNEQFF. In nucleotides, the CDR3 is TGTGCCAGCAGTCCGGGACAGGGGTACAATGAGCAGTTCTTC.